A selection of T cell receptor beta chains follows, all from one sample in a study of blood T cell repertoires in COVID-19. The repertoire was sequenced with immunoSEQ multiplex PCR; TCRdb's copy has only in-frame clones and lacks some. The sample records 90,000 to 120,000 clones, approximately 82% being singletons. Sequences were obtained from peripheral blood. All receptors come from a woman in her 70s with acute or convalescent COVID-19. CDR3s include the opening cysteine and the closing phenylalanine or tryptophan. The D gene is left open where the match is weak. Clone size, where shown, is once, few, many, or a class for clones that have expanded.

clone size: .
V gene: TRBV6-5
D gene: .
J gene: TRBJ2-6
CDR3 length: 15
CDR3 DNA: TGTGCCAGCAGTTACGAACATTCTGGGGCCAACGTCCTGACTTTC
CDR3 protein: CASSYEHSGANVLTF

clone size: .
V gene: TRBV27
D gene: .
J gene: TRBJ2-1
CDR3 length: 16
CDR3 DNA: TGTGCCAGCAGCCCGGCCCTAGCGTTTGGGGGGAATGAGCAGTTCTTC
CDR3 protein: CASSPALAFGGNEQFF

clone size: .
V gene: TRBV28
D gene: .
J gene: TRBJ2-7
CDR3 length: 20
CDR3 DNA: TGTGCCAGCAGTTCCCGGGCGGTTCTATGGGGGCGGCGGCAGGCGTACGAGCAGTACTTC
CDR3 protein: CASSSRAVLWGRRQAYEQYF

clone size: .
V gene: TRBV28
D gene: TRBD1
J gene: TRBJ1-5
CDR3 length: 14
CDR3 DNA: TGTGCCAGCAACCGGGGGACAGTTAATCAGCCCCAGCATTTT
CDR3 protein: CASNRGTVNQPQHF

clone size: .
V gene: TRBV11-1
D gene: .
J gene: TRBJ2-1
CDR3 length: 16
CDR3 DNA: TGTGCCAGCAGCTTAGGAGGGAGATCGAAATACAATGAGCAGTTCTTC
CDR3 protein: CASSLGGRSKYNEQFF

clone size: .
V gene: TRBV7-9
D gene: .
J gene: TRBJ2-3
CDR3 length: 15
CDR3 DNA: TGTGCCAGCAGCCGGGAGTCAGGGGGAACAGATACGCAGTATTTT
CDR3 protein: CASSRESGGTDTQYF

clone size: .
V gene: TRBV15
D gene: .
J gene: TRBJ2-7
CDR3 length: 14
CDR3 DNA: TGTGCCACCAGCAGAGGCTCTAGCGTCGGGGAGCAGTACTTC
CDR3 protein: CATSRGSSVGEQYF

clone size: .
V gene: TRBV9
D gene: TRBD1
J gene: TRBJ1-2
CDR3 length: 13
CDR3 DNA: TGTGCCAGCAGCGTAGAAGGGGGCCGGGGCTACACCTTC
CDR3 protein: CASSVEGGRGYTF

clone size: .
V gene: TRBV2
D gene: .
J gene: TRBJ1-5
CDR3 length: 15
CDR3 DNA: TGTGCCAGCACCAGGGAGGGCGGAAGGGTTCAGCCCCAGCATTTT
CDR3 protein: CASTREGGRVQPQHF

clone size: .
V gene: TRBV9
D gene: .
J gene: TRBJ2-5
CDR3 length: 15
CDR3 DNA: TGTGCCAGCAGCGTAGAAGGAGGGGGCCGAGGGACCCAGTACTTC
CDR3 protein: CASSVEGGGRGTQYF

clone size: .
V gene: TRBV6-5
D gene: .
J gene: TRBJ2-2
CDR3 length: 14
CDR3 DNA: TGTGCCAGCAAGTCACAGTCGAACACCGGGGAGCTGTTTTTT
CDR3 protein: CASKSQSNTGELFF

clone size: .
V gene: TRBV4-2
D gene: .
J gene: TRBJ1-6
CDR3 length: 16
CDR3 DNA: TGTGCCAGCAGCCACACAGGACGGACCTATAATTCACCCCTCCACTTT
CDR3 protein: CASSHTGRTYNSPLHF

clone size: .
V gene: TRBV12-3/TRBV12-4
D gene: .
J gene: TRBJ1-1
CDR3 length: 12
CDR3 DNA: TGTGCCAGCAGTTTACTCCCCCCCGAGGCTTTCTTT
CDR3 protein: CASSLLPPEAFF

clone size: few
V gene: TRBV4-3
D gene: TRBD1
J gene: TRBJ1-2
CDR3 length: 16
CDR3 DNA: TGCGCCAGCAGCCAAGAAAGGGGGCAGGGGGCGATCGGCTACACCTTC
CDR3 protein: CASSQERGQGAIGYTF

clone size: .
V gene: TRBV4-1
D gene: TRBD1
J gene: TRBJ2-5
CDR3 length: 17
CDR3 DNA: TGCGCCAGCAGCCAAGAAGGATGGGACAGGGAAAAAGAGACCCAGTACTTC
CDR3 protein: CASSQEGWDREKETQYF

clone size: .
V gene: TRBV13
D gene: TRBD1
J gene: TRBJ1-2
CDR3 length: 13
CDR3 DNA: TGTGCCAGCAGCTCCCGGACAGGTTATGGCTACACCTTC
CDR3 protein: CASSSRTGYGYTF

clone size: once
V gene: TRBV30
D gene: TRBD2
J gene: TRBJ2-3
CDR3 length: 18
CDR3 DNA: TGTGCCTGGAGTGTAAGTCCGGGACTAGCGGGAGGCTCAGATACGCAGTATTTT
CDR3 protein: CAWSVSPGLAGGSDTQYF

clone size: .
V gene: TRBV5-1
D gene: .
J gene: TRBJ1-2
CDR3 length: 15
CDR3 DNA: TGCGCCAGCAAAGAGACAACAGGATCTAACTATGGCTACACCTTC
CDR3 protein: CASKETTGSNYGYTF

clone size: .
V gene: TRBV5-5
D gene: TRBD1
J gene: TRBJ1-5
CDR3 length: 17
CDR3 DNA: TGTGCCAGCAGCTTGCGAGTGCTTACAGGGGGCAGTCAGCCCCAGCATTTT
CDR3 protein: CASSLRVLTGGSQPQHF

clone size: .
V gene: TRBV15
D gene: TRBD1
J gene: TRBJ1-4
CDR3 length: 15
CDR3 DNA: TGTGCCACCAGCAGAGTCAGGGGGATTGGTGAAAAACTGTTTTTT
CDR3 protein: CATSRVRGIGEKLFF

clone size: .
V gene: TRBV24-1
D gene: .
J gene: TRBJ2-2
CDR3 length: 15
CDR3 DNA: TGTGCCACCGGGTCTGGACTCCCGAACACCGGGGAGCTGTTTTTT
CDR3 protein: CATGSGLPNTGELFF

clone size: .
V gene: TRBV14
D gene: .
J gene: TRBJ2-7
CDR3 length: 16
CDR3 DNA: TGTGCCAGCAGCCAGACGAGTGGGCGGGCGGACTACGAGCAGTACTTC
CDR3 protein: CASSQTSGRADYEQYF

clone size: .
V gene: TRBV28
D gene: .
J gene: TRBJ2-1
CDR3 length: 16
CDR3 DNA: TGTGCCAGCACGAGCGTATTCATCAGACCCTACAATGAGCAGTTCTTC
CDR3 protein: CASTSVFIRPYNEQFF

clone size: .
V gene: TRBV15
D gene: .
J gene: TRBJ1-5
CDR3 length: 13
CDR3 DNA: TGTGCCACCAGCCCTCAGGGCTTTCAGCCCCAGCATTTT
CDR3 protein: CATSPQGFQPQHF

clone size: .
V gene: TRBV7-8
D gene: .
J gene: TRBJ2-3
CDR3 length: 16
CDR3 DNA: TGTGCCAGCAGCCCCCGTGTGGCAGGGGCCACAGATACGCAGTATTTT
CDR3 protein: CASSPRVAGATDTQYF

clone size: .
V gene: TRBV18
D gene: TRBD1
J gene: TRBJ1-4
CDR3 length: 18
CDR3 DNA: TGTGCCAGCTCACCGGTTGACGCAGGGGGCGCGGGGCGTGAAAAACTGTTTTTT
CDR3 protein: CASSPVDAGGAGREKLFF

clone size: .
V gene: TRBV28
D gene: TRBD1
J gene: TRBJ2-5
CDR3 length: 14
CDR3 DNA: TGTGCCAGCACCTCCCCGGGACAGCAAGAGACCCAGTACTTC
CDR3 protein: CASTSPGQQETQYF

clone size: .
V gene: TRBV6-5
D gene: TRBD2
J gene: TRBJ2-1
CDR3 length: 15
CDR3 DNA: TGTGCCAGCAGCCTCCCGGTAGCGGGAGGGTCTGAGCAGTTCTTC
CDR3 protein: CASSLPVAGGSEQFF

clone size: .
V gene: TRBV2
D gene: .
J gene: TRBJ1-2
CDR3 length: 12
CDR3 DNA: TGTGCCAGCAGGGAAAACAGGGATGGCTACACCTTC
CDR3 protein: CASRENRDGYTF

clone size: .
V gene: TRBV19
D gene: TRBD2
J gene: TRBJ2-2
CDR3 length: 16
CDR3 DNA: TGTGCCAGTAAAAGGACTAGCGGGGGGAACACCGGGGAGCTGTTTTTT
CDR3 protein: CASKRTSGGNTGELFF

clone size: .
V gene: TRBV21-1
D gene: .
J gene: TRBJ1-5
CDR3 length: 17
CDR3 DNA: TGTGCCAGCAGCAAAGGTCCGGGACAGGGGGCATGCGAGCCCCAGCATTTT
CDR3 protein: CASSKGPGQGACEPQHF

clone size: few
V gene: TRBV4-1
D gene: TRBD1
J gene: TRBJ1-2
CDR3 length: 14
CDR3 DNA: TGCGCCAGCAGAGCCCCCGGGACAGCCTATGGCTACACCTTC
CDR3 protein: CASRAPGTAYGYTF

clone size: .
V gene: TRBV28
D gene: .
J gene: TRBJ1-5
CDR3 length: 15
CDR3 DNA: TGTGCCAGCAGTTTAGGCCAGGGATTTTGGCAGCCCCAGCATTTT
CDR3 protein: CASSLGQGFWQPQHF

clone size: .
V gene: TRBV4-2
D gene: TRBD1
J gene: TRBJ1-5
CDR3 length: 18
CDR3 DNA: TGTGCCAGCAGCCAGGCTACTCCCAGGGGGATGAACAATCAGCCCCAGCATTTT
CDR3 protein: CASSQATPRGMNNQPQHF

clone size: .
V gene: TRBV30
D gene: TRBD1
J gene: TRBJ1-6
CDR3 length: 12
CDR3 DNA: TGTGCCTGGGACAGGGGGCCTTCACCCCTCCACTTT
CDR3 protein: CAWDRGPSPLHF

clone size: .
V gene: TRBV6-5
D gene: .
J gene: TRBJ1-1
CDR3 length: 16
CDR3 DNA: TGTGCCAGCAGTTACACCGGGACACATAGGGTCACTGAAGCTTTCTTT
CDR3 protein: CASSYTGTHRVTEAFF

clone size: .
V gene: TRBV5-6
D gene: .
J gene: TRBJ1-2
CDR3 length: 15
CDR3 DNA: TGTGCCAGCAGCTTGCTGGGGGCATCGGACTATGGCTACACCTTC
CDR3 protein: CASSLLGASDYGYTF